This T cell receptor (beta chain) was recorded in a study of CD8 T cells in ankylosing spondylitis. V was trimmed by 6 bases and J by 8 bases, leaving 16 bases between them. The CDR3 has 13 amino acids. This clonotype was found many times. TCRdb re-called the 5' RACE reads through MiXCR, storing one row per CDR3 protein. The sample lists approximately 250,000 distinct CDR3 sequences, roughly a quarter occurring once. The sample was blood, either unsorted or a sorted T cell fraction (not recorded which). This chain joins TRBV12-3 or TRBV12-4 and TRBJ1-2; tentative D call: TRBD1 (5 bases). The receptor's source is a male donor with ankylosing spondylitis or in good health (not recorded which). The CDR3 DNA follows: TGTGCCAGCAGCGTCGGGCCAGGGTACGGCTACACCTTC. Translating it yields CASSVGPGYGYTF.